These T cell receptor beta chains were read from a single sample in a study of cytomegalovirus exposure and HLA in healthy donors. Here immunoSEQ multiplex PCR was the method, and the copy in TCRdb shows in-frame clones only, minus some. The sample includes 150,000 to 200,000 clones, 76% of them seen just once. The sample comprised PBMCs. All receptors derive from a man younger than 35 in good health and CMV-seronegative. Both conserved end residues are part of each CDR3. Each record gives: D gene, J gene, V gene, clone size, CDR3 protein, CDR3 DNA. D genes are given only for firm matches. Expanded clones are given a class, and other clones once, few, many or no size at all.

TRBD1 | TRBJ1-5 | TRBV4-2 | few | CASSHDGQGNQPQHF | TGTGCCAGCAGCCACGATGGACAGGGCAATCAGCCCCAGCATTTT
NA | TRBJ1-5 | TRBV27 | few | CASSFYRSNQPQHF | TGTGCCAGCAGTTTCTACAGATCCAATCAGCCCCAGCATTTT
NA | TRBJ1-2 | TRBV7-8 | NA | CASSLGGGGYTF | TGTGCCAGCAGCTTAGGTGGGGGCGGCTACACCTTC
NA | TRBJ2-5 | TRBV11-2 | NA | CASSSAWGLAETQYF | TGTGCCAGCAGCTCGGCATGGGGGCTAGCAGAGACCCAGTACTTC
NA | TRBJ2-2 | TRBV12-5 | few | CASGRLVNTGELFF | TGTGCTAGTGGGAGGTTGGTGAACACCGGGGAGCTGTTTTTT
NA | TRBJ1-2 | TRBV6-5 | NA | CASSYSGAGEGYGYTF | TGTGCCAGCAGTTACTCGGGTGCAGGGGAAGGGTATGGCTACACCTTC
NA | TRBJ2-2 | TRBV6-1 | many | CASSEQDTGELFF | TGTGCCAGCAGTGAACAGGACACCGGGGAGCTGTTTTTT
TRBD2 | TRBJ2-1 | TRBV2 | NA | CASSEGWRGGRGEQFF | TGTGCCAGCAGTGAAGGTTGGCGGGGGGGGCGAGGAGAGCAGTTCTTC
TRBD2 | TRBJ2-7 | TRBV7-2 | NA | CASSQGRAGGSGEQYF | TGTGCCAGCAGCCAGGGGAGGGCGGGAGGGTCGGGGGAGCAGTACTTC
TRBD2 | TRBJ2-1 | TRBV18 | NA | CASSPKRGLALTTYNEQFF | TGTGCCAGCTCACCAAAGCGGGGGCTGGCTCTGACGACCTACAATGAGCAGTTCTTC
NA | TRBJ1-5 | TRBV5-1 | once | CASSPGVEGRNQPQHF | TGCGCCAGCAGCCCGGGGGTGGAGGGCAGGAATCAGCCCCAGCATTTT
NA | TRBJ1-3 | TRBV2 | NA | CASSGERGNTIYF | TGTGCCAGCAGTGGGGAGCGAGGGAACACCATATATTTT
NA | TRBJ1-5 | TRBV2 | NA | CASSEGRSNQPQHF | TGTGCCAGCAGTGAGGGGCGGAGCAATCAGCCCCAGCATTTT
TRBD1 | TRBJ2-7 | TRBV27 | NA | CATSSRGRLGDYEQYF | TGTGCCACCAGCTCAAGGGGGCGGCTTGGAGATTACGAGCAGTACTTC
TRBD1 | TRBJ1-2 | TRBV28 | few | CASSLQGAYGYTF | TGTGCCAGCAGTCTTCAGGGGGCGTATGGCTACACCTTC
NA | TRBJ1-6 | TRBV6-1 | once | CATSEGVNSPLHF | TGTGCCACCTCGGAGGGCGTAAATTCACCCCTCCACTTT
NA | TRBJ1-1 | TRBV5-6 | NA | CASSRTDIEAFF | TGTGCCAGCAGCAGGACGGACATCGAAGCTTTCTTT
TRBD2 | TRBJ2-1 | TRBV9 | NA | CASSVGGADEQFF | TGTGCCAGCAGCGTCGGGGGGGCGGATGAGCAGTTCTTC
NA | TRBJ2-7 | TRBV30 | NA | CAWSGTSYEQYF | TGTGCCTGGAGTGGGACATCCTACGAGCAGTACTTC
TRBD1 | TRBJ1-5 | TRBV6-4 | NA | CASSAPTGDNQPQHF | TGTGCCAGCAGTGCCCCGACAGGGGATAATCAGCCCCAGCATTTT
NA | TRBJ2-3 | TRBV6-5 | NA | CASRGGVGGTQYF | TGTGCCAGCAGGGGCGGTGTAGGAGGTACGCAGTATTTT
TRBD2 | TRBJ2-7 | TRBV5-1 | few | CASSLVVGGRSYEQYF | TGCGCCAGCAGCTTGGTTGTTGGCGGGAGGTCTTACGAGCAGTACTTC
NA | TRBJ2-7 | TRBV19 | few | CASSPGARFYEQYF | TGTGCCAGTAGTCCCGGAGCCAGATTCTACGAGCAGTACTTC
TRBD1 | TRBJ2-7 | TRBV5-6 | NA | CASTAGTGWSYEQYF | TGTGCCAGCACCGCCGGGACAGGGTGGTCCTACGAGCAGTACTTC
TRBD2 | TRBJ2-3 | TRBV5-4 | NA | CASSLPTSGGTDTQYF | TGTGCCAGCAGCTTGCCGACTAGCGGGGGCACAGATACGCAGTATTTT
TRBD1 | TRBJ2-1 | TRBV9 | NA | CASSVGLRDSLNNEQFF | TGTGCCAGCAGCGTAGGTCTTCGGGACAGCCTGAACAATGAGCAGTTCTTC
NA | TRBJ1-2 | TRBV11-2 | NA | CASSLGVGSGYTF | TGTGCCAGCAGCTTAGGAGTAGGGAGTGGCTACACCTTC
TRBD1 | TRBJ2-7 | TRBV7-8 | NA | CASSFAGTAYEQYF | TGTGCCAGCAGCTTCGCCGGGACAGCCTACGAGCAGTACTTC
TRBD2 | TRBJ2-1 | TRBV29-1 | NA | CSVAFGITGGNEQFF | TGCAGCGTTGCGTTCGGGATTACGGGGGGTAATGAGCAGTTCTTC
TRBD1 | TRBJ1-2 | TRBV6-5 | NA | CASTQGTGGGYTF | TGTGCCAGCACCCAAGGTACAGGGGGCGGCTACACCTTC
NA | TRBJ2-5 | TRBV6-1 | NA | CASMSAGQETQYF | TGTGCCAGCATGTCGGCAGGCCAAGAGACCCAGTACTTC
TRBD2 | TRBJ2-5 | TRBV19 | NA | CASSPSESGRAWGETQYF | TGTGCCAGTAGCCCTTCTGAAAGCGGGAGGGCCTGGGGAGAGACCCAGTACTTC
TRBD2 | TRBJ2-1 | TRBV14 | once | CASSQTGLFAYNEQFF | TGTGCCAGCAGCCAGACGGGACTATTCGCGTACAATGAGCAGTTCTTC
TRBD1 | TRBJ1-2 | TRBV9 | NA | CASSASGTVSNYGYTF | TGTGCCAGCAGCGCCTCCGGGACAGTTTCTAACTATGGCTACACCTTC
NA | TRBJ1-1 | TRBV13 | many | CASSKNTEAFF | TGTGCCAGCAGTAAGAACACTGAAGCTTTCTTT
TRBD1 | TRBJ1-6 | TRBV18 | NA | CASSPGQGANYNSPLHF | TGTGCCAGCTCACCGGGACAGGGGGCTAACTATAATTCACCCCTCCACTTT
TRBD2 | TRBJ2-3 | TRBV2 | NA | CASAETSVQDTQYF | TGTGCCAGCGCGGAGACTAGCGTTCAAGATACGCAGTATTTT
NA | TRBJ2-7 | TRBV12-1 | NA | CASSAASGLYTYEQYF | TGTGCCAGCAGCGCTGCTAGCGGGCTTTATACCTACGAGCAGTACTTC
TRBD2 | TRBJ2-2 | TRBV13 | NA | CASSWRASGSYTGELFF | TGTGCCAGCAGCTGGAGGGCTAGCGGGAGTTACACCGGGGAGCTGTTTTTT
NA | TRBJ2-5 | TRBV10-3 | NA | CAISESTVVTQYF | TGTGCCATCAGTGAGTCGACAGTAGTGACCCAGTACTTC
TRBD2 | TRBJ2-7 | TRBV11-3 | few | CASSLAGGQSYEQYF | TGTGCCAGCAGCTTAGCGGGAGGGCAGAGCTACGAGCAGTACTTC
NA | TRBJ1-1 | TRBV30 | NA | CAWRQGMNTEAFF | TGTGCCTGGAGGCAGGGAATGAACACTGAAGCTTTCTTT
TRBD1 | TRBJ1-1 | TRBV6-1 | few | CASTRNTGAETEAFF | TGTGCCAGTACCCGAAACACAGGGGCGGAAACTGAAGCTTTCTTT
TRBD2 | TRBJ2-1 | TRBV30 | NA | CAWSSGRNRWAEQFF | TGTGCCTGGAGTAGCGGGAGAAATCGGTGGGCTGAGCAGTTCTTC
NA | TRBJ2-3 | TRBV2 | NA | CASSEAGVSGWGLSTDTQYF | TGTGCCAGCAGTGAAGCGGGAGTTAGCGGGTGGGGGCTCAGCACAGATACGCAGTATTTT
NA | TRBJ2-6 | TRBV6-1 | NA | CASSSWGAGANVLTF | TGTGCCAGCAGTTCCTGGGGGGCTGGGGCCAACGTCCTGACTTTC
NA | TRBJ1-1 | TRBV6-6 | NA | CASSPSNTEAFF | TGTGCCAGCAGCCCCAGTAACACTGAAGCTTTCTTT